One sample yielded the 15 T cell receptor beta chains listed below, sequenced in a study of blood T cell repertoires in COVID-19. TCRdb's table, derived via immunoSEQ multiplex PCR, lists solely in-frame clones and lacks some. The sample records 100,000 or so clones, about 88% being singletons. The sequenced sample consisted of peripheral blood. These receptors came from a woman aged 55-75 years with acute or convalescent COVID-19.

This chain joins TRBV29-1 and TRBJ2-7; D might be TRBD1 (7 bases). Germline V gene sequence: CDR1 SQVTM, CDR2 ANQGSEA. V lost 5 bases and J lost 3, with 17 bases in between. This CDR3 region has 14 residues. This chain's CDR3 is CSVRYRGGGYEQYF. CDR3 sequence (DNA): TGCAGCGTTCGCTACAGGGGAGGAGGCTACGAGCAGTACTTC.

The chain is built from TRBV7-2 and TRBJ2-1; possible D gene TRBD1, 6 bases. Germline V gene data show CDR1 as SGHTA and CDR2 as FQGNSA. V was pared by 5 bases and J by 6 bases, with 20 bases between. The CDR3 is made up of 16 amino acids. CDR3 residues: CASSPRGSTLGNEQFF. The DNA of the CDR3 is TGTGCCAGCAGCCCAAGGGGGAGTACCCTGGGCAATGAGCAGTTCTTC.

The chain employs TRBV2 and TRBJ2-5; 9 nucleotides agree with TRBD2. The CDR3 length is 16 residues. The germline CDR1 and CDR2 sequences are SNHLY and FYNNEI. With V trimmed by 6 bases and J by 3 bases, 11 bases remained unmatched. The CDR3 protein is CASSYLVAGAKETQYF. For the CDR3, the DNA is TGTGCCAGCAGCTATCTGGTAGCGGGGGCGAAAGAGACCCAGTACTTC.

The chain has TRBV5-5 and TRBJ1-5; tentatively, D is TRBD1 (5 bases). The CDR3 has 14 residues. The germline CDR1 and CDR2 sequences are SGHKS and YYEKEE (reference sequence). The V end lost 0 bases, the J end lost 4 bases, and 8 bases lay between the germline ends. CDR3 region: CASSLGQSNQPQHF. The CDR3 DNA reads TGTGCCAGCAGCTTGGGACAGAGTAATCAGCCCCAGCATTTT.

This sequence joins TRBV7-3 and TRBJ1-6, with TRBD1 as a possible D gene (5 bases). V was shortened by 2 bases and J by 9 bases, with 11 bases between the two germline ends. The CDR3 sequence is 14 residues long. Germline CDR1 and CDR2: SGHTA and FQGTGA. CDR3 region: CASSLGGRASPLHF. CDR3 in DNA: TGTGCCAGCAGCTTAGGGGGGAGAGCTTCACCCCTCCACTTT.

In its sample, this clone was seen once. V gene TRBV29-1 combines with J gene TRBJ1-4; TRBD1 might be the D (6 bases). The germline V gene encodes CDR1 SQVTM and CDR2 ANQGSEA. The CDR3 is 13 amino acids. V lost 1 base, J lost 3 bases, and 6 bases lay in between. For the CDR3, the DNA is TGCAGCGTTGAAGCAGGGGCTAATGAAAAACTGTTTTTT. As protein: CSVEAGANEKLFF.

The chain combines TRBV3-1 (or the pseudogene TRBV3-2) with TRBJ2-3, with TRBD2 as a possible D gene (5 bases). V was shortened by 1 base and J by 0 bases, with 17 bases between the two germline ends. Germline values: CDR1 LGHDT, CDR2 YNNKEL (reference sequence). This CDR3 spans 18 amino acids. This chain's CDR3 is CASSQVAGPYLSTDTQYF. The DNA for the CDR3 is TGTGCCAGCAGCCAAGTGGCGGGCCCGTACTTGAGCACAGATACGCAGTATTTT.

V usage is TRBV23-1 and J usage is TRBJ2-5; TRBD2 might be the D (6 bases). TRBV23-1 is an open reading frame, and its role is uncertain. The CDR3 has 14 amino acids. The V end lost 1 base, the J end lost 4 bases, and 10 bases lay between the germline ends. The DNA for the CDR3 is TGCGCCAGCAGTCAATGGGGGGATGTAGAGACCCAGTACTTC. Translating it yields CASSQWGDVETQYF.

The CDR3 protein is CASSERSGAGPYEQYF. Here the CDR3 DNA reads TGTGCCAGCAGCGAGCGGTCGGGAGCGGGTCCCTACGAGCAGTACTTC. This sequence joins TRBV9 and TRBJ2-7; tentative D call: TRBD2 (6 bases). CDR3 length: 16 amino acids. Trimming stripped 3 bases from V and 2 bases from J, with 18 bases between. Germline lookup yields CDR1 SGDLS and CDR2 YYNGEE. Variable domain in full (rest from reference TRBV9 and TRBJ2-7): DSGVTQTPKHLITATGQRVTLRCSPRSGDLSVYWYQQSLDQGLQFLIQYYNGEERAKGNILERFSAQQFPDLHSELNLSSLELGDSALYFCASSERSGAGPYEQYFGPGTRLTVT.

This clone was detected a few times. This chain connects TRBV7-9 to TRBJ2-3; the D is unclear. Trimming pared 2 bases from V and 2 bases from J, leaving 2 bases between. The CDR3 length is 12 residues. The germline V gene encodes CDR1 SEHNR and CDR2 FQNEAQ (reference sequence). The CDR3 nucleotides read TGTGCCAGCAGCTTACACACAGATACGCAGTATTTT. Translating gives CASSLHTDTQYF.

A single count supports this clone. This chain links TRBV19 with TRBJ1-6; D gene uncertain. Germline V CDR1 and CDR2: LNHDA, SQIVND (reference sequence). Trimming left V 9 bases short and J 9 bases short, with 24 bases between. The length of the CDR3 is 16 residues. CDR3 in amino acids: CASQPTAAAPRSPLHF. CDR3 nucleotide sequence: TGTGCCAGCCAACCCACAGCGGCAGCCCCCCGTTCACCCCTCCACTTT.

This rearrangement joins TRBV5-1 to TRBJ1-2, with D possibly being TRBD1 (6 bases). This CDR3 is built from 16 residues. Trimming took 0 bases from V and 0 from J, leaving 12 bases between them. Germline CDR1 is SGHRS and CDR2 is YFSETQ. CDR3 amino acids: CASSLAWDTTNYGYTF. The CDR3, as DNA: TGCGCCAGCAGCTTGGCCTGGGACACAACTAACTATGGCTACACCTTC.

The chain joins TRBV28 to TRBJ2-5; 7 bases are shared with TRBD1. The CDR3 is 13 amino acids. Per germline, CDR1 MDHEN and CDR2 SYDVKM. The V gene end was trimmed by 6 bases and the J gene end by 7 bases; junction bases not matched to a gene: 8. The CDR3 is CASSLDRLGTQYF. In DNA, the CDR3 is TGTGCCAGCAGCCTGGACAGGCTGGGGACCCAGTACTTC.

The gene calls are TRBV10-1 and TRBJ2-1; 7 nucleotides match TRBD1. The V gene's germline CDR1 is WNHNN and CDR2 SYGVQD (reference sequence). V gave up 8 bases and J gave up 0 bases; unmatched junction bases: 10. CDR3 length: 16 amino acids. The CDR3 loop reads CASRQGVTSSYNEQFF. CDR3 nucleotide sequence: TGCGCCAGCCGACAGGGAGTGACAAGCTCCTACAATGAGCAGTTCTTC.

The J gene is TRBJ1-2, the V gene TRBV3-1 (or the pseudogene TRBV3-2); 7 bases map to TRBD1. V gave up 4 bases and J gave up 8 bases; unmatched junction bases: 10. Germline V CDR1 and CDR2: LGHDT, YNNKEL (reference sequence). The CDR3 is 14 amino acids. The DNA of the CDR3 is TGTGCCAGCAGCCTTCTCGGACAGGAGGAGGGCTACACCTTC. Translated, it gives CASSLLGQEEGYTF.